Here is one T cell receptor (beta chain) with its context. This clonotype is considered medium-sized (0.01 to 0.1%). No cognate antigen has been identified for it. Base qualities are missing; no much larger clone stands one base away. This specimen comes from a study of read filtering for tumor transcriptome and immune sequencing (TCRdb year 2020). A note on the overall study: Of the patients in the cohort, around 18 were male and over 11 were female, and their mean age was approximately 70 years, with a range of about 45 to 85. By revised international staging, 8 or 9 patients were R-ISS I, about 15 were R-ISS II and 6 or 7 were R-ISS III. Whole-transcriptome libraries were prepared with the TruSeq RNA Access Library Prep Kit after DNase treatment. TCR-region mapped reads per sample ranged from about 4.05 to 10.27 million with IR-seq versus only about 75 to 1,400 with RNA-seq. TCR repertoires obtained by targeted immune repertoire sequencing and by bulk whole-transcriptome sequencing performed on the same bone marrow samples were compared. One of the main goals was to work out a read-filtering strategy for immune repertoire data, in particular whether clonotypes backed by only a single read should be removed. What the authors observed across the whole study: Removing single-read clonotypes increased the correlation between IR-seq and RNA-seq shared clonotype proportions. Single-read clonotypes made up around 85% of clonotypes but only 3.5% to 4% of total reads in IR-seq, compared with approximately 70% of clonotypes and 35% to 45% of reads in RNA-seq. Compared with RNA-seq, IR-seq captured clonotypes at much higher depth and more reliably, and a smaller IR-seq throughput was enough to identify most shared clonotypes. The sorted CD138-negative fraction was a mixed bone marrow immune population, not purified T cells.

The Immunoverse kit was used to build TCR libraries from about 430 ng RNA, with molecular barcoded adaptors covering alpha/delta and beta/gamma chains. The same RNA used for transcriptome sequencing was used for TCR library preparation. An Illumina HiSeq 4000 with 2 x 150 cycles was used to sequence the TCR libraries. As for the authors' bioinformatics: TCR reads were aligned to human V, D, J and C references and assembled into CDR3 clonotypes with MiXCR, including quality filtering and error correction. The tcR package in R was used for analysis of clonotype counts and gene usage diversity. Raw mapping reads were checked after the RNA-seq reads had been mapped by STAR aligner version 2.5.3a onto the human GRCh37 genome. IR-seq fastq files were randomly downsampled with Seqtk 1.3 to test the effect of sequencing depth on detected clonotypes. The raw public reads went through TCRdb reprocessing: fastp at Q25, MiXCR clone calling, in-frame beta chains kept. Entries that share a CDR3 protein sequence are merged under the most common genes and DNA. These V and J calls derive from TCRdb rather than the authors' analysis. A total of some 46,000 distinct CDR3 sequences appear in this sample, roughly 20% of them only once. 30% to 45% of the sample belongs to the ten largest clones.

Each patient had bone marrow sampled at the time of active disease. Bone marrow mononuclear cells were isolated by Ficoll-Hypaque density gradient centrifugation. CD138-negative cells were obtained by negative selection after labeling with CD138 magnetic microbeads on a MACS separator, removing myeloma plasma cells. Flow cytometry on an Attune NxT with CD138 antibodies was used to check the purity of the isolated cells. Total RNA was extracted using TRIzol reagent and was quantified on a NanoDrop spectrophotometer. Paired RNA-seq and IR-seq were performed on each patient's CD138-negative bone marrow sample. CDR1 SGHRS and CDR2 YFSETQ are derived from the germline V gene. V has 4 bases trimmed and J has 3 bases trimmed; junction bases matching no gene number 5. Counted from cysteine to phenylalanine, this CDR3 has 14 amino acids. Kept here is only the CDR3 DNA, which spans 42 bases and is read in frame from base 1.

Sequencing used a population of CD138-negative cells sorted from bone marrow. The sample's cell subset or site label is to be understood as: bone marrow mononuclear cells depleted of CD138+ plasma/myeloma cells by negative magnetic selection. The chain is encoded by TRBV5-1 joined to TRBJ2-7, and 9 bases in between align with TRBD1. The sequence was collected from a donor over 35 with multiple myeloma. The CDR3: CASSPGTGHYEQYF. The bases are TGCGCCAGCAGCCCGGGGACAGGGCACTACGAGCAGTACTTC.